Described below is a single T cell receptor (beta chain) sequence and its context. The sample comes from a study of blood T cell repertoires in COVID-19. Study-wide context: Samples of COVID-19 (acute and convalescent) were obtained from the United States, Italy and Spain. Sources were T cells, B-cell-depleted T cells, or PBMCs; the material itself was cDNA or gDNA.

Germline CDR1 SGHKS, CDR2 YYEKEE (reference sequence). This CDR3 contains 17 residues. Trimming shortened V by 1 base and J by 3 bases, and 17 bases separated the two germline ends. In the authors' workflow: Amplification of reference gene primers provided the estimated nucleated cell counts. Sequenced by immunoSEQ multiplex PCR; TCRdb stores in-frame clones only, minus some. Clonal size and the V and J genes are those of that table, whereas D and trimming came from the DNA. The sample carries 250,000 or so clones, 65% to 90% recorded once. The J gene is TRBJ1-5, the V gene TRBV5-5; weak D call: TRBD1 (6 bases). This TCR was sampled from a man in his thirties or forties with active or convalescent COVID-19. Material: peripheral blood. CDR3 protein: CASSLQPQGSYNQPQHF. In nucleotides, the CDR3 is TGTGCCAGCAGCTTGCAACCACAGGGTAGCTACAATCAGCCCCAGCATTTT.